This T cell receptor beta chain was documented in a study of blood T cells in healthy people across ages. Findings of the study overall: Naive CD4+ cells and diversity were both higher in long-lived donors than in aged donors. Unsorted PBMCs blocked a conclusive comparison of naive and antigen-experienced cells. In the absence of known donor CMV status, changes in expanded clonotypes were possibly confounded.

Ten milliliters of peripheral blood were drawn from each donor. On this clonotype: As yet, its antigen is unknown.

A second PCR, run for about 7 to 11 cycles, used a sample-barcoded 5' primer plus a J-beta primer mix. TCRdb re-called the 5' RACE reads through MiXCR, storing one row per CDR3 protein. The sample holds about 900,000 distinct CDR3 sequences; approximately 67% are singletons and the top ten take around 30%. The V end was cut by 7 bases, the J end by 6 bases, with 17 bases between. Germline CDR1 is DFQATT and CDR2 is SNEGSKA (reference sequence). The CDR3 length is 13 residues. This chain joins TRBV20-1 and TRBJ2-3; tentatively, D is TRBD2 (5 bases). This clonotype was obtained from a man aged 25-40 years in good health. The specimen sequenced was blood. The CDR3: CSVKTGIRDTQYF. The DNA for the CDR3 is TGCAGTGTAAAAACCGGGATAAGGGATACGCAGTATTTT.